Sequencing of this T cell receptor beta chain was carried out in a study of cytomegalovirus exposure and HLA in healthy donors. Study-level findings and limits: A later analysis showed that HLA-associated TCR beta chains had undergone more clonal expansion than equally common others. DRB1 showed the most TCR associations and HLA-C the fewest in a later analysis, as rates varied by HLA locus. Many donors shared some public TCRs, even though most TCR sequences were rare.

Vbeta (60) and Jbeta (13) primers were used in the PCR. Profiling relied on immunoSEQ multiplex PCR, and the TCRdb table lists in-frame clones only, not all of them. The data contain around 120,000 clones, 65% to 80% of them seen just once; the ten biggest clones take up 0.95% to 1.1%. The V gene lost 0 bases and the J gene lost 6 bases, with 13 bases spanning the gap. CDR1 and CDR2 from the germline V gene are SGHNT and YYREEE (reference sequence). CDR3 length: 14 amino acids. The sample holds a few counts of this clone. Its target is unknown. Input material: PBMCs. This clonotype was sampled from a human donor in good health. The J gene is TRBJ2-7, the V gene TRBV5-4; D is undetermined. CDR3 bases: TGTGCCAGCAGCTTGGCCCTCTCTAGTCTCGAGCAGTACTTC. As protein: CASSLALSSLEQYF.